This TCR beta chain comes out of a study of human T cells and chemical hapten exposure. Noted time point: pre-sensitization, week 0. Treatment denoted: therapeutic diphenylcyclopropenone sensitization with weekly scalp DPC. In this sample, this clonotype turned up a few times. From the RACE reads, TCRdb called clonotypes with MiXCR, one entry per CDR3 protein. There are about 290,000 distinct CDR3 sequences in the sample; 7.5% to 9% occur only once, and more than 1% lies in the top ten. The V end was cut by 5 bases, the J end by 5 bases, with 15 bases between. CDR3 length equals 14 residues. Germline assignment: CDR1 MDHEN and CDR2 SYDVKM.

The clonotype was recovered from a man younger than 35 with alopecia areata. Some clones in this sample may be carry-over from other donors' samples. Source: whole blood, taken in connection with sensitization to the hapten diphenylcyclopropenone (DPC). The J gene is TRBJ2-5, the V gene TRBV28, with D tentatively TRBD2 (6 bases). DNA of the CDR3: TGTGCCAGCAGTGTACAGGCTGGAGGGGAGACCCAGTACTTC. This codes for CASSVQAGGETQYF.